This note documents a single T cell receptor beta chain sequence. Its antigen is as yet unknown. An end of the junction differs from the germline gene, which may be a read error. RNA was extracted from bulk tissue without any cell sorting. TCRbeta libraries were built with three rounds of nested PCR, modified from ARM-PCR. TCRdb reprocessed the multiplex PCR reads via MiXCR and lists one record per CDR3 protein. The repertoire holds about 110,000 distinct CDR3 sequences, with 60% to 80% as singletons. This sample stems from a study of tumor and adjacent non-tumor tissue in lung cancer. Looking at the study overall: Stage I to III disease affected 10 men and about five women aged about 31 to 80. General observations from the study: Top 100 clones took a larger repertoire share in normal lung.

Germline assignment: CDR1 DFQATT and CDR2 SNEGSKA (reference sequence). The CDR3 is 13 residues long. The sample was lung tumor tissue. This TCR derives from a woman aged 55-75 years with non-small cell lung cancer. The chain combines TRBV20-1 with TRBJ2-1; D unresolved. The CDR3 loop reads CSARRGQYKEQFF. The CDR3 DNA reads TGCAGTGCTAGAAGAGGCCAATACAAAGAGCAGTTCTTC.